This T cell receptor (beta chain) was captured by sequencing in a study of cytomegalovirus exposure and HLA in healthy donors. In the study overall: The same platform used for the 650 to 700 first-cohort repertoires was also used for the 100 to 150 validation repertoires, as a later analysis reported. Broader study findings: Published work reported that the classifier diagnosed cytomegalovirus status with high specificity and sensitivity. The authors listed approximately 160 TCR beta chains as cytomegalovirus-associated. According to a subsequent analysis, TCR clusters from the first cohort were inclined to appear together in the 120 validation repertoires.

Details on this clone: Its antigen remains unknown.

Generated by immunoSEQ multiplex PCR, the TCRdb table keeps only in-frame clones and is missing some. The table includes 120,000 or so clones, 70% to 90% detected once. The CDR3 runs 16 residues. V shed 4 bases and J 3 bases; nucleotides not matched to a gene: 4. Germline CDR1 and CDR2: SGHNT and YYREEE (reference sequence). The V and J genes are TRBV5-4 and TRBJ2-3; 14 nucleotides align to TRBD2. What was sequenced was PBMCs. The TCR sequence derives from a woman aged 18-35 years in good health and CMV-seronegative. In DNA, the CDR3 is TGTGCCAGCAGCCCGGGACTAGCGGGGGAGACAGATACGCAGTATTTT. It codes for CASSPGLAGETDTQYF.